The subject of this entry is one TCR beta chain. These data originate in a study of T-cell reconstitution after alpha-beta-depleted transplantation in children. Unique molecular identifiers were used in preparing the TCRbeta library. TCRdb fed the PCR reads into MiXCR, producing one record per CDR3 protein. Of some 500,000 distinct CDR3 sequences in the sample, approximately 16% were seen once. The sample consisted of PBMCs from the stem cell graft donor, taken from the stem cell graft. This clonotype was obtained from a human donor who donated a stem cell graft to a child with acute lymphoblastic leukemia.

DNA for the CDR3: TGTGCCAGCAGCTTAGCCGGGACTAGTAGGGGCCATGAGCAGTTCTTC. Residues: CASSLAGTSRGHEQFF. This chain connects TRBV7-2 to TRBJ2-1, with 8 bases lining up with TRBD2. Germline-derived CDR1 and CDR2 are SGHTA and FQGNSA. The CDR3 runs 16 residues. V lost 0 bases, J lost 8 bases, and 9 bases stayed unmatched.